A selection of T cell receptor beta chains follows, all from one sample in a study of shared clonotypes between healthy human individuals. The method was immunoSEQ multiplex PCR; TCRdb's version includes in-frame clones alone and lacks a portion of them. The table records about 2.1 million clones, around 93% of them present only once. The source material was naive CD8+ T cells from PBMCs. These receptor sequences come from a man aged 18 to 30 in good health. Some clones in this sample may be carry-over from other donors' samples. Each CDR3 is given with its conserved first and last residue. A D gene is named only where the DNA matches it firmly. Some rows have no size entry. The others give once, few or many, or a class for an expanded clone.

j_call d_call clone_size v_call cdr3_aa cdr3_nt
TRBJ1-1 TRBD1 - TRBV13 CASSLGRDSRTEAFF TGTGCCAGCAGCTTAGGAAGGGACAGTAGGACTGAAGCTTTCTTT
TRBJ2-1 TRBD1 - TRBV9 CASSPRDRGRDEQFF TGTGCCAGCAGCCCCCGGGACAGGGGGCGCGATGAGCAGTTCTTC
TRBJ1-2 - - TRBV5-4 CATPSTGTFGYTF TGTGCCACGCCGAGTACAGGGACCTTTGGCTACACCTTC
TRBJ2-7 - - TRBV7-9 CASSYFPGTSSLYEQYF TGTGCCAGCAGCTATTTTCCCGGGACATCGAGTCTCTACGAGCAGTACTTC
TRBJ2-5 - - TRBV4-2 CASSQEELGRKNHQETQYF TGTGCCAGCAGCCAAGAGGAGTTAGGCAGAAAGAATCATCAAGAGACCCAGTACTTC
TRBJ2-7 - - TRBV6-4 CASSIYGQYF TGTGCCAGCAGCATCTACGGGCAGTACTTC
TRBJ1-2 - - TRBV19 CASGSLNYGYTF TGTGCCTCCGGAAGCCTTAACTATGGCTACACCTTC
TRBJ1-1 TRBD1 once TRBV19 CASRGQGKALNTEAFF TGTGCCAGTAGAGGACAGGGGAAGGCACTGAACACTGAAGCTTTCTTT
TRBJ1-1 - - TRBV19 CASSARSSSTEAFF TGTGCCAGTAGTGCGAGATCGTCGTCGACTGAAGCTTTCTTT
TRBJ2-5 TRBD1 - TRBV27 CASIWGTGGRETQYF TGTGCCAGCATTTGGGGGACAGGGGGCCGAGAGACCCAGTACTTC
TRBJ2-5 - - TRBV5-1 CASSYLKETQYF TGCGCCAGCAGCTACCTAAAAGAGACCCAGTACTTC
TRBJ1-2 - - TRBV27 CASSLLGSSGGYTF TGTGCCAGCAGTTTACTGGGCTCATCGGGGGGCTACACCTTC
TRBJ2-1 TRBD2 few TRBV27 CASTGTSGNYNEQFF TGTGCCAGCACCGGGACTAGCGGGAATTACAATGAGCAGTTCTTC
TRBJ2-5 - - TRBV10-3 CAISESIRGMSETQYF TGTGCCATCAGTGAGTCGATCCGGGGAATGTCGGAGACCCAGTACTTC
TRBJ2-2 - - TRBV4-3 CASSQDRKRRTGELFF TGCGCCAGCAGCCAAGATCGAAAGAGGAGGACCGGGGAGCTGTTTTTT
TRBJ2-5 - - TRBV6-1 CASSEEAVQETQYF TGTGCCAGCAGTGAAGAAGCGGTCCAAGAGACCCAGTACTTC
TRBJ2-2 - - TRBV6-5 CASSYYAGEGTGELFF TGTGCCAGCAGTTATTATGCAGGGGAAGGCACCGGGGAGCTGTTTTTT
TRBJ2-1 TRBD2 - TRBV7-8 CASSLALAAGAYNEQFF TGTGCCAGCAGCTTAGCGCTTGCGGCGGGAGCCTACAATGAGCAGTTCTTC
TRBJ1-5 - - TRBV2 CASREEYSNQPQHF TGTGCCAGCAGGGAGGAGTATAGCAATCAGCCCCAGCATTTT
TRBJ2-2 TRBD2 - TRBV7-6 CASSSRLAGTNTGELFF TGTGCCAGCAGCTCGAGACTAGCGGGAACGAACACCGGGGAGCTGTTTTTT
TRBJ2-7 - - TRBV5-1 CASSPDRLYSYEQYF TGCGCCAGCAGCCCAGACAGGCTTTACTCCTACGAGCAGTACTTC
TRBJ2-2 - - TRBV4-3 CASSRVLGQIPGVFDTGELFF TGCGCCAGCAGCCGCGTCTTGGGACAGATTCCGGGGGTATTCGACACCGGGGAGCTGTTTTTT
TRBJ1-2 - - TRBV7-9 CASSLPGPSGVAGYGYTF TGTGCCAGCAGCTTACCCGGGCCTAGTGGAGTGGCTGGGTATGGCTACACCTTC
TRBJ2-6 TRBD2 - TRBV7-3 CASSLRVLAGVRESGANVLTF TGTGCCAGCAGCTTAAGAGTTTTAGCGGGAGTGAGGGAGTCTGGGGCCAACGTCCTGACTTTC
TRBJ2-7 - - TRBV28 CAANGIGWDEQYF TGTGCCGCGAACGGGATAGGTTGGGACGAGCAGTACTTC
TRBJ2-1 TRBD2 once TRBV7-9 CASSSAGLANNEQFF TGTGCCAGCAGCTCAGCAGGACTAGCAAACAATGAGCAGTTCTTC
TRBJ1-1 - - TRBV2 CASSEGRGTEAFF TGTGCCAGCAGTGAAGGGCGGGGGACTGAAGCTTTCTTT
TRBJ2-1 - - TRBV7-2 CASSLGGWGYNEQFF TGTGCCAGCAGCTTAGGGGGATGGGGCTACAATGAGCAGTTCTTC
TRBJ1-5 - - TRBV28 CASSLSQTVLNQPQHF TGTGCCAGCAGTTTAAGTCAGACAGTGCTCAATCAGCCCCAGCATTTT
TRBJ2-2 TRBD1 - TRBV13 CASSGTGTGDPGELFF TGTGCCAGCAGCGGAACCGGGACAGGGGACCCCGGGGAGCTGTTTTTT
TRBJ2-7 TRBD1 - TRBV27 CASSLSAGTGIYEQYF TGTGCCAGCAGTTTATCGGCCGGGACAGGGATTTACGAGCAGTACTTC
TRBJ2-7 - - TRBV7-8 CASSPKLDSEEQYF TGTGCCAGCAGCCCCAAACTGGACAGTGAGGAGCAGTACTTC
TRBJ1-2 - - TRBV9 CASSVGKGGYGYTF TGTGCCAGCAGCGTAGGTAAGGGCGGCTATGGCTACACCTTC
TRBJ2-1 - - TRBV6-6 CASSAGQSGAFF TGTGCCAGCAGTGCAGGTCAGAGTGGGGCGTTCTTC
TRBJ1-3 TRBD1 - TRBV13 CASSLFLQGPGNTIYF TGTGCCAGCAGTCTATTTCTACAGGGGCCTGGAAACACCATATATTTT
TRBJ1-1 TRBD1 - TRBV19 CASSIVGTGGAVGVEAFF TGTGCCAGTAGTATAGTAGGGACAGGGGGTGCAGTTGGAGTTGAAGCTTTCTTT
TRBJ2-7 TRBD2 - TRBV2 CASSTSGFNEQYF TGTGCCAGCAGTACTAGCGGTTTCAACGAGCAGTACTTC
TRBJ2-2 - once TRBV9 CASSVEPNTGELFF TGTGCCAGCAGCGTAGAACCCAACACCGGGGAGCTGTTTTTT
TRBJ2-3 - - TRBV10-2 CASSPPRGTDTQYF TGCGCCAGCAGCCCACCTAGAGGCACAGATACGCAGTATTTT
TRBJ2-5 - - TRBV4-1 CASSQFSEKETQYF TGCGCCAGCAGCCAATTCAGCGAGAAAGAGACCCAGTACTTC
TRBJ2-1 TRBD2 - TRBV2 CASSLTGGTVREQFF TGTGCCAGCTCCTTAACCGGGGGGACGGTCAGAGAGCAGTTCTTC